Shown below are 19 T cell receptor beta chains from a single sample sequenced in a study of blood T cells in healthy people across ages (dated by TCRdb to between 2014 and 2016). Library preparation employed 5' RACE. Instrument used: Illumina HiSeq 2500. A second PCR of roughly 7 to 11 cycles was performed with a sample-barcoded 5' primer and a J-beta primer mix. Through fastp at Q25 and MiXCR, TCRdb rebuilt clones from the public reads, retaining in-frame beta chains. Entries are consolidated by CDR3 protein sequence, retaining the most common genes and DNA. This sample lists roughly 1.5 million distinct CDR3 sequences; 42% were detected once. About 3.8% of the sample is taken by the ten largest. Material: blood. These receptors all come from a woman aged 18 to 35 in good health.

This clonotype was seen at least ten times. The chain carries TRBV3-1 and TRBJ1-2; no reliable D call. The CDR3 extends over 16 amino acids. The V end lost 1 base, the J end lost 4 bases, and 16 bases lay between the germline ends. CDR1 and CDR2 from the germline V gene are LGHDT and YNNKEL (reference sequence). The CDR3 nucleotides are TGTGCCAGCAGCCAAGGTGTGTCAACAGCACCCTATGGCTACACCTTC. It is translated as CASSQGVSTAPYGYTF.

The count of this clonotype is one. A read error may explain this, as a much larger clone is one base away. The chain uses TRBV7-2 and TRBJ2-1; D gene ambiguous. Germline CDR1 and CDR2: SGHTA and FQGNSA. The V gene lost 6 bases and the J gene lost 10 bases, with 13 bases spanning the gap. This CDR3 has 12 amino acids. CDR3 sequence (DNA): TGTGCCAGCAGTCCCCTAACCTACGAGCAGTTCTTC. Its translation: CASSPLTYEQFF. Looking up the rest from reference TRBV7-2 and TRBJ2-1 gives the full variable domain: GAGVSQSPSNKVTEKGKDVELRCDPISGHTALYWYRQSLGQGLEFLIYFQGNSAPDKSGLPSDRFSAERTGGSVSTLTIQRTQQEDSAVYLCASSPLTYEQFFGPGTRLTVL.

This clonotype was observed a handful of times. V usage is TRBV7-8 and J usage is TRBJ2-5, with D tentatively TRBD2 (6 bases). Trimming removed 2 bases from V and 1 base from J, with 11 bases in between. This CDR3 has 15 residues. The germline CDR1 and CDR2 sequences are SGHVS and FQNEAQ. The CDR3 region is CASSLMGGRQETQYF. The CDR3 bases are TGTGCCAGCAGCTTAATGGGGGGTCGCCAAGAGACCCAGTACTTC.

The rearrangement uses TRBV7-9 and TRBJ1-1; 10 nucleotides align to TRBD1. The germline gives CDR1 SEHNR, CDR2 FQNEAQ (reference sequence). V trimming: 10 bases; J trimming: 3 bases; junction bases outside the gene matches: 14. This CDR3 has 16 residues. The CDR3 here is CAIKRTGGTVDTEAFF. DNA of the CDR3: TGTGCCATCAAAAGGACAGGGGGGACCGTGGACACTGAAGCTTTCTTT. The full variable domain, rest sourced from reference TRBV7-9 and TRBJ1-1, is DTGVSQNPRHKITKRGQNVTFRCDPISEHNRLYWYRQTLGQGPEFLTYFQNEAQLEKSRLLSDRFSAERPKGSFSTLEIQRTEQGDSAMYLCAIKRTGGTVDTEAFFGQGTRLTVV.

The chain uses TRBV25-1 and TRBJ1-3; D is ambiguous. V lost 1 base and J lost 0, with 10 bases in between. CDR1 is MGHDK, CDR2 SYGVNS, per germline. The CDR3 length is 16 residues. In nucleotides, the CDR3 is TGTGCCAGCAGTGAATTGGACGGCCCCTCTGGAAACACCATATATTTT. Its translation is CASSELDGPSGNTIYF.

This clonotype was picked up a small number of times. The chain has TRBV5-1 and TRBJ1-1, with D possibly matching TRBD1 (6 bases). The V end lost 4 bases, the J end lost 3 bases, and 13 bases lay between the germline ends. The germline CDR1 and CDR2 sequences are SGHRS and YFSETQ. The CDR3 runs to 14 residues. The CDR3 loop is CASSTDSPHTEAFF. Here the CDR3 DNA reads TGCGCCAGCAGCACGGACAGTCCACACACTGAAGCTTTCTTT.

This chain connects TRBV6-6 to TRBJ2-7; no reliable D call. CDR3 length: 13 residues. Deletions cut 4 bases from V and 3 bases from J, with 10 bases between. Germline V gene data show CDR1 as MNHNY and CDR2 as SVGAGI (reference sequence). CDR3 protein: CASSFVVDYEQYF. The CDR3 bases are TGTGCCAGCAGTTTTGTGGTTGACTACGAGCAGTACTTC.

The J gene is TRBJ2-1, the V gene TRBV20-1; D possibly corresponds to TRBD2 (6 bases). Trimming took 3 bases from V and 0 from J, leaving 15 bases between them. The CDR3 length is 16 residues. CDR1 and CDR2 (germline): DFQATT, SNEGSKA (reference sequence). The CDR3: CSARGGRTSSYNEQFF. CDR3 sequence (DNA): TGCAGTGCTAGGGGGGGACGAACGAGCTCCTACAATGAGCAGTTCTTC.

The rearrangement uses TRBV12-3 or TRBV12-4 and TRBJ2-7, with a weak D call TRBD2 (6 bases). V gave up 7 bases and J gave up 3 bases, with 7 bases separating them. CDR3 length: 11 amino acids. CDR3 in DNA: TGTGCCAGCATGGGAGGCTACGAGCAGTACTTC. As protein: CASMGGYEQYF.

The CDR3 is CASSYRVFNNEQYF. DNA for the CDR3: TGTGCCAGCAGTTATCGGGTTTTCAACAATGAGCAGTACTTC. This sequence joins TRBV6-2 or TRBV6-3 and TRBJ2-5; D is unclear. V shed 3 bases and J shed 11 bases, with 19 bases lying between them. This CDR3 has 14 residues. Germline CDR1 reads MNHEY; CDR2 reads SVGEGT.

This clonotype was found a few times. The chain employs TRBV5-1 and TRBJ2-1; 10 bases line up with TRBD2. Germline V CDR1 and CDR2: SGHRS, YFSETQ. This CDR3 region has 16 residues. V lost 0 bases and J lost 3; bases outside the gene matches: 3. The CDR3 sequence: CASSLVAGGVYNEQFF. CDR3 in DNA: TGCGCCAGCAGCTTGGTAGCGGGGGGAGTCTACAATGAGCAGTTCTTC.

The chain employs TRBV20-1 and TRBJ1-6; D uncertain. Germline V CDR1 and CDR2: DFQATT, SNEGSKA (reference sequence). This CDR3 has 13 residues. V lost 3 bases to trimming and J lost 4 bases, with 7 bases between them. DNA for the CDR3: TGCAGTGCTAGTAACAGTTATAATTCACCCCTCCACTTT. Its protein is CSASNSYNSPLHF.

CDR3 bases: TGCGCCAGCAGCCAAGGACCGTACAATCAGCCCCAGCATTTT. It encodes CASSQGPYNQPQHF. V and J are TRBV4-3 and TRBJ1-5; no definite D call. Trimming cost V 1 base and J 3 bases, with 7 bases left between them. The CDR3 spans 14 residues. In germline, CDR1 is LGHNA, CDR2 YSLEER.

This clonotype was recorded a few times. The chain couples TRBV14 to TRBJ1-2, with D unclear. Trimming pared 0 bases from V and 4 bases from J, leaving 6 bases between. This CDR3 region has 13 residues. Looked up from germline, CDR1 is SGHDN and CDR2 is FVKESK. The CDR3 coding sequence is TGTGCCAGCAGCCAAGAACTGAGCTATGGCTACACCTTC. It translates to CASSQELSYGYTF.

This clonotype was detected only a few times. The chain couples TRBV11-2 to TRBJ1-2; no clear D gene. CDR1 and CDR2 (germline): SGHAT, FQNNGV. Between the trimmed V and J ends, which lost 5 bases and 4 bases, there was a span of 8 bases. CDR3 length equals 12 residues. The CDR3 sequence is CASSAYSYGYTF. The CDR3 nucleotides read TGTGCCAGCAGCGCCTATAGCTATGGCTACACCTTC.

Comments on this clonotype: A much more abundant neighbour one base away suggests this may be a read error. The rearrangement joins TRBV7-9 to TRBJ2-5; 13 bases match TRBD2. Germline V gene data show CDR1 as SEHNR and CDR2 as FQNEAQ (reference sequence). The CDR3 covers 15 residues. The V segment lost 6 bases and the J segment 11 bases; nucleotides outside the gene matches: 12. The CDR3 here is CASSSTSGRYNEQYF. DNA of the CDR3: TGTGCCAGCAGTTCGACTAGCGGGAGGTACAATGAGCAGTACTTC.

CDR3 sequence reads: CAQNLIVDQETQYF. The CDR3 DNA sequence: TGTGCCCAAAACCTAATTGTGGATCAAGAGACCCAGTACTTC. The chain combines TRBV7-9 with TRBJ2-5; D unclear. Germline CDR1 and CDR2: SEHNR and FQNEAQ (reference sequence). The CDR3 length is 14 residues. V lost 11 bases to trimming and J lost 2 bases, with 18 bases between them.

This clonotype was counted a few times. The rearrangement joins TRBV6-2 or TRBV6-3 to TRBJ2-5; tentatively, D is TRBD1 or TRBD2 (6 bases each). V lost 2 bases to trimming and J lost 4 bases, with 11 bases between them. There are 14 residues in the CDR3. Germline loops: CDR1 MNHEY, CDR2 SVGEGT. CDR3 nucleotides: TGTGCCAGCAGTTACGGAGGGACAACAGAGACCCAGTACTTC. This encodes CASSYGGTTETQYF.

The gene calls are TRBV6-5 and TRBJ2-4; D call uncertain. The closer fit of TRBJ2-7 to the DNA end suggests the J call may be wrong. The CDR3 sequence is 14 residues long. The germline V gene encodes CDR1 MNHEY and CDR2 SVGAGI. CDR3 sequence: CASSYDRASYEQYF. As DNA, the CDR3 is TGTGCCAGCAGTTATGACCGCGCATCGTACGAGCAGTACTTC.